Shown below are 4 T cell receptor beta chains from a single sample sequenced in a study of shared clonotypes between healthy human individuals. Clones were read by immunoSEQ multiplex PCR, and TCRdb kept only the in-frame ones, dropping some. The sample has about 470,000 clones, around 79% seen once. Sequenced sample: PBMCs. All receptors derive from a middle-aged woman in good health. Some clones in this sample may be carry-over from other donors' samples.

This chain connects TRBV4-1 to TRBJ2-3, with D possibly matching TRBD2 (5 bases). Trimming took off 1 base at V and 2 bases at J, with 13 bases between the two ends. Germline lookup yields CDR1 MGHRA and CDR2 YSYEKL. The CDR3 has 16 residues. In DNA form, the CDR3 reads TGCGCCAGCAGCCAAGTCAAAGACTACCACACAGATACGCAGTATTTT. It specifies CASSQVKDYHTDTQYF.

This chain connects TRBV28 to TRBJ2-3; possibly TRBD1 for D (5 bases). The CDR3 spans 14 residues. Between the trimmed V and J ends, which lost 6 bases and 2 bases, there was a span of 12 bases. Germline lookup yields CDR1 MDHEN and CDR2 SYDVKM. The CDR3 coding sequence is TGTGCCAGCAGAATCCAGGGCCCCACAGATACGCAGTATTTT. As protein: CASRIQGPTDTQYF.

The V call is TRBV19, the J call TRBJ2-7; the D is unclear. The germline V gene has CDR1 LNHDA and CDR2 SQIVND (reference sequence). The CDR3 has 13 amino acids. Trimming left V 3 bases short and J 3 bases short, with 9 bases between. The CDR3 DNA sequence: TGTGCCAGTAGTATTTGGGCAAACTACGAGCAGTACTTC. The encoded protein is CASSIWANYEQYF.

The count of this clone is one. The rearrangement links TRBV11-3 to TRBJ2-1, with D possibly being TRBD2 (6 bases). Germline CDR1 is SGHNT and CDR2 is YENEEA. Trimming shortened V by 1 base and J by 9 bases, and 22 bases separated the two germline ends. The length of the CDR3 is 17 residues. The CDR3 DNA reads TGTGCCAGCAGCTTAGTCGGGGGAACAGGAGTCCTCGGTGAGCAGTTCTTC. It specifies CASSLVGGTGVLGEQFF.